One and the same sample provided the 8 T cell receptor beta chains below, sequenced in a study of blood T cell repertoires in COVID-19. The repertoire was sequenced with immunoSEQ multiplex PCR; TCRdb's copy has only in-frame clones and lacks some. This table has roughly 180,000 clones, roughly 87% appearing once. The sequencing sample was made of PBMCs or T cells enriched from blood (not recorded which). The receptors derive from a woman aged 25 to 39 who had recovered from COVID-19.

The rearrangement joins TRBV10-3 to TRBJ2-1; 8 positions match TRBD2. In germline, CDR1 is ENHRY, CDR2 SYGVKD. J lost 5 bases, V lost 2 bases, and 5 bases had no gene match. This CDR3 has 15 residues. CDR3 nucleotides: TGTGCCATCAGTGAGAGCGGGAGTGGCCACAATGAGCAGTTCTTC. This sequence encodes CAISESGSGHNEQFF.

The rearrangement uses TRBV2 and TRBJ1-4; 10 bases fit TRBD1. V shed 6 bases, J shed 8 bases, and the junction held 9 bases outside the gene matches. This CDR3 is built from 15 residues. Germline-derived CDR1 and CDR2 are SNHLY and FYNNEI. CDR3: CASRQDRGPTEKLFF. In DNA, the CDR3 is TGTGCCAGCAGACAAGACAGGGGGCCTACAGAAAAACTGTTTTTT.

The CDR3 spells CASSHQGQNTEAFF. The CDR3 coding sequence is TGCGCCAGCAGCCACCAAGGACAGAACACTGAAGCTTTCTTT. This chain connects TRBV4-1 to TRBJ1-1; D might be TRBD1 (5 bases). V lost 3 bases to trimming and J lost 1 base, with 9 bases between them. CDR1 MGHRA and CDR2 YSYEKL come from the germline V gene. This CDR3 has 14 residues.

The gene calls are TRBV27 and TRBJ1-1, with a weak D call TRBD1 (5 bases). CDR3 length: 14 amino acids. V gave up 1 base and J gave up 5 bases, with 11 bases separating them. CDR1 is MNHEY and CDR2 is SMNVEV in the germline V gene (reference sequence). The CDR3 nucleotides read TGTGCCAGCAGTTTATGGGGGGGGGATACTGAAGCTTTCTTT. As protein: CASSLWGGDTEAFF.

This clone was counted once. This sequence joins TRBV19 and TRBJ2-2, with 9 positions matching TRBD1. The CDR3 consists of 16 residues. Trimming took 3 bases from V and 5 from J; bases not matched to a gene: 7. In germline, CDR1 is LNHDA, CDR2 SQIVND (reference sequence). This CDR3 reads CASSIMTGGATGELFF. The CDR3 nucleotides are TGTGCCAGTAGTATCATGACAGGGGGAGCGACCGGGGAGCTGTTTTTT.

This clone was found a few times. V is TRBV19 and J is TRBJ1-1, with unresolved D. Germline CDR1 is LNHDA and CDR2 is SQIVND (reference sequence). The CDR3 has 14 amino acids. V was clipped by 5 bases and J by 5 bases, with 15 bases between them. The CDR3 protein is CASSPSREGTEAFF. CDR3 DNA: TGTGCCAGTAGTCCTTCCCGGGAGGGTACTGAAGCTTTCTTT.

The table lists this clone with a count of one. The chain recombines TRBV5-8 with TRBJ1-5; 7 nucleotides agree with TRBD1. This CDR3 contains 17 residues. CDR1 is SGHTS and CDR2 is YDEGEE in the germline V gene. Trimming took 4 bases from V and 0 from J; bases not matched to a gene: 10. The CDR3 DNA reads TGTGCCAGCAGCCGGGGACAGTTAGGGATTAGCAATCAGCCCCAGCATTTT. Its translation is CASSRGQLGISNQPQHF.

Turning to this clone: This CDR3 is also generated by other DNA sequences in the sample. This chain links TRBV6-5 with TRBJ1-2, with D perhaps TRBD1 (6 bases). V gave up 0 bases and J gave up 2 bases, with 7 bases separating them. Germline V CDR1 and CDR2: MNHEY, SVGAGI. This CDR3 contains 14 residues. The CDR3 region is CASSYSGQNYGYTF. CDR3 DNA: TGTGCCAGCAGTTACTCCGGACAGAACTATGGCTACACCTTC.